This paragraph covers one T cell receptor (beta chain) sequence. What it recognizes is unknown. The germline V and J ends were trimmed by 2 bases and 2 bases, with 13 bases remaining between them. The CDR3 is made up of 16 amino acids. Germline-derived CDR1 and CDR2 are MNHEY and SVGEGT. Unique molecular identifiers were affixed to single, distinct cDNA molecules. TCRdb analysed the 5' RACE reads with MiXCR anew, one entry per CDR3 protein. The data contain approximately 65,000 distinct CDR3 sequences, 11% of them seen just once; the ten biggest clones take up less than 3%. This entry belongs to a study of early T cells in non-severe SARS-CoV-2 infection. Study outcomes and limitations: Missing private and CD4 specificities, VDJdb matching favored anti-spike CD8 responses.

The V gene is TRBV6-2 or TRBV6-3, the J gene TRBJ1-5; D possibly corresponds to TRBD1 (5 bases). Sequencing used whole blood, obtained at baseline. The source of this sequence is an adult who was a healthcare worker with PCR-confirmed SARS-CoV-2 infection or an uninfected control (not recorded which). In DNA, the CDR3 is TGTGCCAGCAGTTACCTCTGGCAGGGAGGCAATCAGCCCCAGCATTTT. Translating gives CASSYLWQGGNQPQHF.